The present TCR beta chain was sequenced within a study of cytomegalovirus exposure and HLA in healthy donors. Study information: The Caucasian-associated ancestry cluster contained 81% of the approximately 390 genotyped donors. Study-level findings and limits: CMV serostatus was the only immune exposure information that was available. The authors later found HLA-associated TCR beta chains more clonally expanded than equally common others. In a later analysis, TCR beta V- and J-gene trimming showed a link to a missense DCLRE1C variant.

Researchers ran the PCR with 60 Vbeta and 13 Jbeta primers. Profiling relied on immunoSEQ multiplex PCR, and the TCRdb table lists in-frame clones only, not all of them. The sample has roughly 120,000 clones, about 68% seen once. From germline, CDR1 is MNHEY and CDR2 SVGAGI. Trimming cost V 2 bases and J 6 bases; bases outside gene matches: 10. The CDR3 runs 16 residues. Worth noting for this clone: Its antigen is still unknown.

The receptor was derived from a woman in her thirties or forties in good health and CMV-seropositive. The specimen sequenced was PBMCs. The chain carries TRBV6-5 and TRBJ2-1; TRBD2 matches 7 bases. This chain's CDR3 is CASSYGSAGVRNEQFF. The CDR3 DNA is TGTGCCAGCAGTTACGGGTCGGCGGGGGTGCGCAATGAGCAGTTCTTC.